These 24 T cell receptor beta chains originate from one sample sequenced in a study of OX40 agonist ivuxolimab in advanced cancers. The repertoire was sequenced with immunoSEQ multiplex PCR; TCRdb's copy has only in-frame clones and lacks some. The repertoire consists of fewer than 45,000 clones, with around 89% occurring once and the leading ten covering 9.5% to 15%. The source material was CD4+ or CD8+ T cells sorted from blood, sampled in a trial of the OX40 agonist ivuxolimab. These receptors all stem from an adult with an advanced solid tumor such as melanoma, head and neck, liver or kidney cancer.

This clone appeared a single time. V gene TRBV28 combines with J gene TRBJ2-3; tentative D call: TRBD1 (6 bases). The CDR3 covers 17 residues. Germline values: CDR1 MDHEN, CDR2 SYDVKM. V lost 4 bases and J 4 bases, leaving 21 bases between the germline ends. The DNA for the CDR3 is TGTGCCAGCAGTTCCCATCTTACAGGGATTCGAGCAGATACGCAGTATTTT. Translating it yields CASSSHLTGIRADTQYF.

The gene calls are TRBV27 and TRBJ1-2; TRBD1 matches at 9 bases. The CDR3 has 15 residues. Trimming took 3 bases from V and 8 from J; bases not matched to a gene: 10. CDR1 and CDR2 (germline): MNHEY, SMNVEV (reference sequence). The CDR3 region has the DNA TGTGCCAGCAGTTTGGGGACAGGGAGCGCGGGAGGCTACACCTTC. Amino acid sequence: CASSLGTGSAGGYTF.

The V call is TRBV4-2, the J call TRBJ2-3; perhaps TRBD1 as D (5 bases). The CDR3 contains 16 residues. The V gene lost 0 bases and the J gene lost 7 bases, with 17 bases spanning the gap. The germline V gene encodes CDR1 LGHNA and CDR2 YNFKEQ. CDR3 protein: CASSQEGAGPANTQYF. DNA of the CDR3: TGTGCCAGCAGCCAAGAAGGGGCAGGCCCAGCAAATACGCAGTATTTT.

The chain carries TRBV7-2 and TRBJ2-7; 12 bases are a match to TRBD1. The CDR3 has 14 amino acids. J lost 5 bases, V lost 5 bases, and 4 bases had no gene match. Per the germline V gene, CDR1 is SGHTA and CDR2 is FQGNSA. The CDR3 DNA is TGTGCCAGCAGCCAGGGACAGGGGGCGGACGAGCAGTACTTC. This gives the protein CASSQGQGADEQYF.

This clone is a singleton in its sample. This sample includes further DNA sequences coding for the same CDR3. The rearrangement links TRBV5-1 to TRBJ2-3; no definite D call. This CDR3 spans 14 amino acids. Germline assignment: CDR1 SGHRS and CDR2 YFSETQ. V was pared by 0 bases and J by 2 bases, with 7 bases between. The CDR3 loop reads CASSLELFTDTQYF. CDR3 nucleotide sequence: TGCGCCAGCAGCTTGGAACTATTCACAGATACGCAGTATTTT.

The genes are TRBV6-1 and TRBJ2-7, with D hard to call. V lost 2 bases to trimming and J lost 3 bases, with 8 bases between them. Germline V gene data show CDR1 as MNHNS and CDR2 as SASEGT. This CDR3 has 13 residues. The CDR3 reads CASSERKVYEQYF. As DNA, the CDR3 is TGTGCCAGCAGTGAAAGGAAAGTCTACGAGCAGTACTTC.

The V call is TRBV5-6, the J call TRBJ2-2, with unresolved D. The CDR3 contains 12 residues. Germline V gene data show CDR1 as SGHDT and CDR2 as YYEEEE. Trimming removed 7 bases from V and 6 bases from J, with 10 bases in between. This CDR3 is CASLDLSGELFF. The DNA of the CDR3 is TGTGCCAGCCTAGACCTGTCCGGGGAGCTGTTTTTT.

This chain links TRBV27 with TRBJ2-7; the match to TRBD1 covers 7 bases. Germline V gene lookup returns CDR1 MNHEY and CDR2 SMNVEV (reference sequence). This CDR3 is built from 14 residues. The trim removed 1 base at V and 6 bases at J, leaving 6 bases unmatched. In nucleotides, the CDR3 is TGTGCCAGCAGTTTATACAGGGGCCTCGGCGAGCAGTACTTC. Translating gives CASSLYRGLGEQYF.

For the CDR3, the DNA is TGCGCCAGCAGCCATTGGGGACAGGGTCAGGCTGAAGCTTTCTTT. This encodes CASSHWGQGQAEAFF. The chain uses TRBV4-1 and TRBJ1-1, with 9 bases identical to TRBD1. The V segment lost 3 bases and the J segment 6 bases; nucleotides outside the gene matches: 8. Germline V lookup: CDR1 MGHRA, CDR2 YSYEKL. The CDR3 is 15 residues long.

J is TRBJ1-2 and V is TRBV27; 10 positions agree with TRBD1. V gave up 10 bases and J gave up 5 bases; unmatched junction bases: 7. Looked up from germline, CDR1 is MNHEY and CDR2 is SMNVEV (reference sequence). The CDR3 runs to 13 residues. The CDR3, as DNA: TGTGCCACCCGGGACAGGGGTGTGTATGGCTACACCTTC. Translating it yields CATRDRGVYGYTF.

J is TRBJ2-7 and V is TRBV27; D uncertain. Germline V gives CDR1 MNHEY, CDR2 SMNVEV (reference sequence). Deletions cut 4 bases from V and 4 bases from J, with 11 bases between. The CDR3 has 13 residues. In DNA form, the CDR3 reads TGTGCCAGCAGTTGCCTGGACGGATACGAGCAGTACTTC. It encodes CASSCLDGYEQYF.

This sequence joins TRBV5-1 and TRBJ2-5; D not resolved. Trimming pared 6 bases from V and 3 bases from J, leaving 9 bases between. Germline loops: CDR1 SGHRS, CDR2 YFSETQ. The CDR3 covers 12 residues. As DNA, the CDR3 is TGCGCCAGCAAGGCCCTAAAAGAGACCCAGTACTTC. This sequence encodes CASKALKETQYF. The full variable domain, completed using reference TRBV5-1 and TRBJ2-5, is KAGVTQTPRYLIKTRGQQVTLSCSPISGHRSVSWYQQTPGQGLQFLFEYFSETQRNKGNFPGRFSGRQFSNSRSEMNVSTLELGDSALYLCASKALKETQYFGPGTRLLVL.

In its sample, this clone ranks as medium-sized. The identical CDR3 is also encoded by other nucleotide sequences in the sample. The rearrangement joins TRBV6-5 to TRBJ1-5, with D possibly being TRBD1 (6 bases). Trimming took 0 bases from V and 1 from J, leaving 7 bases between them. The CDR3 runs to 15 residues. Per germline, CDR1 MNHEY and CDR2 SVGAGI. The CDR3 spells CASSYSGGSNQPQHF. Here the CDR3 DNA reads TGTGCCAGCAGTTACTCTGGGGGCAGCAATCAGCCCCAGCATTTT.

This chain connects TRBV27 to TRBJ2-7; a possible D gene is TRBD2 (7 bases). Trimming left V 2 bases short and J 3 bases short, with 14 bases between. The CDR3 has 15 residues. The germline V gene has CDR1 MNHEY and CDR2 SMNVEV (reference sequence). This CDR3 reads CASSLGGAFLYEQYF. The CDR3 DNA reads as TGTGCCAGCAGTTTAGGGGGGGCGTTTCTCTACGAGCAGTACTTC.

This clone was counted between two and nine times. This chain connects TRBV27 to TRBJ1-5, with D perhaps matching TRBD1 (6 bases). The V and J ends lost 4 bases and 6 bases respectively, with 19 bases between them. Germline V gene data show CDR1 as MNHEY and CDR2 as SMNVEV (reference sequence). The CDR3 contains 16 residues. The CDR3 DNA reads as TGTGCCAGCAGTTACCAAGGGGGACGGCTTAGTCAGCCCCAGCATTTT. This sequence encodes CASSYQGGRLSQPQHF.

DNA for the CDR3: TGTGCCAGCAGCTTTCCGGGACAGGGGACCTACGAGCAGTACTTC. Translated, it gives CASSFPGQGTYEQYF. This chain links TRBV11-2 with TRBJ2-7, with 10 bases lining up with TRBD1. The length of the CDR3 is 15 residues. V trimming: 3 bases; J trimming: 2 bases; junction bases outside the gene matches: 4. CDR1 SGHAT and CDR2 FQNNGV come from the germline V gene.

The chain combines TRBV4-1 with TRBJ1-1; a weak D match, TRBD1 (5 bases). Germline V gene lookup returns CDR1 MGHRA and CDR2 YSYEKL. The CDR3 has 14 amino acids. V was cut by 1 base and J by 5 bases, with 11 bases left in between. The DNA of the CDR3 is TGCGCCAGCAGCCAAGGAGTAACAGGTACTGAAGCTTTCTTT. Residues: CASSQGVTGTEAFF.

The V and J genes are TRBV6-6 and TRBJ2-3; perhaps TRBD1 as D (5 bases). The germline gives CDR1 MNHNY, CDR2 SVGAGI (reference sequence). V lost 4 bases to trimming and J lost 0 bases, with 11 bases between them. The CDR3 is 15 residues long. The CDR3 region has the DNA TGTGCCAGCAGTTCGGTGACAGATAGCACAGATACGCAGTATTTT. Its protein is CASSSVTDSTDTQYF.

The chain joins TRBV6-1 to TRBJ1-2; the match to TRBD1 covers 9 bases. Germline values: CDR1 MNHNS, CDR2 SASEGT. The V and J ends lost 10 bases and 4 bases, in that order; junction bases with no gene match: 13. The CDR3 runs 15 residues. The CDR3 DNA sequence: TGTGCCACCCCGGACAGGGGAGGCCGGTTCTATGGCTACACCTTC. Residues: CATPDRGGRFYGYTF.

The V call is TRBV27, the J call TRBJ1-2, with D perhaps TRBD1 (5 bases). The CDR3 extends over 16 amino acids. In germline, CDR1 is MNHEY, CDR2 SMNVEV (reference sequence). V was trimmed by 7 bases and J by 3 bases, leaving 21 bases between them. The CDR3 DNA follows: TGTGCCAGCACGACCCCGATCCGGGGGAGATACTATGGCTACACCTTC. Its protein product is CASTTPIRGRYYGYTF.

This sequence joins TRBV4-1 and TRBJ2-2, with 9 bases identical to TRBD2. The J segment lost 5 bases and the V segment lost 1 base, leaving 2 bases of the junction unmatched. The CDR3 loop spans 15 amino acids. CDR1 and CDR2 from the germline V gene are MGHRA and YSYEKL. The DNA for the CDR3 is TGCGCCAGCAGCCAAGGACTAGCGGCTACCGGGGAGCTGTTTTTT. Its protein is CASSQGLAATGELFF.

This clone was counted only a few times. This chain connects TRBV11-2 to TRBJ2-5, with 7 bases aligning to TRBD2. Trimming at V came to 7 bases and at J to 4 bases, leaving 12 bases not matched to a gene. The CDR3 spans 15 residues. The germline CDR1 and CDR2 sequences are SGHAT and FQNNGV. The CDR3 sequence is CASTPEAGVRETQYF. As DNA, the CDR3 is TGTGCCAGCACCCCTGAGGCGGGGGTACGAGAGACCCAGTACTTC.

This sequence joins TRBV21-1 and TRBJ2-7; TRBD1, the table's D call, was not compared with the DNA. TRBV21-1 is flagged as a pseudogene. CDR3 length equals 18 residues. DNA for the CDR3: TGTGCCAGCAGCAAAGGAAAGGGGAGACAGGGGGCGCGGGACGAGCAGTACTTC. Translating gives CASSKGKGRQGARDEQYF.

This chain links TRBV6-6 with TRBJ2-1; D might be TRBD2 (6 bases). V dropped 7 bases and J dropped 8 bases, with 15 bases sitting between them. Looked up from germline, CDR1 is MNHNY and CDR2 is SVGAGI (reference sequence). CDR3 length: 13 amino acids. The CDR3 DNA sequence: TGTGCCAGCACCCGGCGGGGCCCGGATGAGCAGTTCTTC. Translated, it gives CASTRRGPDEQFF.